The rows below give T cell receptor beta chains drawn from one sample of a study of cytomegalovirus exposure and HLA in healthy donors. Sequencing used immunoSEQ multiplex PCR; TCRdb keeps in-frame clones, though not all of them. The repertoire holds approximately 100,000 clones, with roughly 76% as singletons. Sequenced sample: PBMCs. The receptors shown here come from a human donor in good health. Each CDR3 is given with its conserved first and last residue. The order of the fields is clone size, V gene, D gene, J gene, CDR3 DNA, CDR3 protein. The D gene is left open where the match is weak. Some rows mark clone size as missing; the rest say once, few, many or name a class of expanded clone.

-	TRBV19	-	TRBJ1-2	TGTGCCAGTAGTTCGGGGACAAAGTACTATGGCTACACCTTC	CASSSGTKYYGYTF
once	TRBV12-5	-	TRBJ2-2	TGTGCTAGTGGCCTGGGGGGAAACGGGGAGCTGTTTTTT	CASGLGGNGELFF
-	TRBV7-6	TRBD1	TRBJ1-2	TGTGCCAGCAGCTTACAACCGGGACAGGATAACTATGGCTACACCTTC	CASSLQPGQDNYGYTF
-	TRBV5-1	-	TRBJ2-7	TGCGCCAGCAGCGACAGGACAGATGGGGCGCAGTACTTC	CASSDRTDGAQYF
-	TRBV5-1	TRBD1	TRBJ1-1	TGCGCCAGCAGCTCCTACCAGGGGGCGATTACTGAAGCTTTCTTT	CASSSYQGAITEAFF
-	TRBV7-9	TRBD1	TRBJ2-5	TGTGCCAGCAGCTTGGACAGGGACCAGACCCAGTACTTC	CASSLDRDQTQYF
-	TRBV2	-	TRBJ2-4	TGTGCCAGCAGTGAGGTTGTACAGGGATGTTTCCTGTACTTC	CASSEVVQGCFLYF
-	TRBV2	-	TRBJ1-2	TGTGCCAGCAGTGAAGTGGTGGGGGGAATGGATGGCTACACCTTC	CASSEVVGGMDGYTF
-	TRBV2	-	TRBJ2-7	TGTGCCAGCAGTGAAATGGAGGGAGTCTACGAGCAGTACTTC	CASSEMEGVYEQYF
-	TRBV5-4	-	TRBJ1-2	TGTGCCAGCAGCTTGGACAGGGCGGACTATGGCTACACCTTC	CASSLDRADYGYTF
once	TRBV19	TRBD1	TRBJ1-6	TGTGCCAGTAGTCCGGACAGGGGAAGTTCACCCCTCCACTTT	CASSPDRGSSPLHF
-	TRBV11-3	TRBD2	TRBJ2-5	TGTGCCAGCAGCTTAGGAGGGACTATGAGGCCCGAGACCCAGTACTTC	CASSLGGTMRPETQYF
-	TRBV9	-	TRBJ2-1	TGTGCCAGCAGCGTCCGGGACTCCTACAATGAGCAGTTCTTC	CASSVRDSYNEQFF
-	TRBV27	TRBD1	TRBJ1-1	TGTGCCAGCAATAGTTGGACAGGGGGCACTGAAGCTTTCTTT	CASNSWTGGTEAFF
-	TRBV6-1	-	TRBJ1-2	TGTGCCAGCAGTGAAAGGGGATCCTATGGCTACACCTTC	CASSERGSYGYTF
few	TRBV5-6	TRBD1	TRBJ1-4	TGTGCCAGCAGTTACACACAGGGGGGCGGTGAAAAACTGTTTTTT	CASSYTQGGGEKLFF
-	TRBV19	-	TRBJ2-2	TGTGCCAGTAGTATGGGTCAGGGGAGAATGGCCGGGGAGCTGTTTTTT	CASSMGQGRMAGELFF
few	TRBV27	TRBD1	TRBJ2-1	TGTGCCAGCAGTAGCATAGGGGGCGAGCAGTTCTTC	CASSSIGGEQFF
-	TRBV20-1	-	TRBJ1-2	TGCGGGGGGGCGTATGGCTACACCTTC	CGGAYGYTF
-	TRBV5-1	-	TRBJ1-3	TGCGCCAGCAGCTTGAAACTAGGAGGAGGAAACACCATATATTTT	CASSLKLGGGNTIYF
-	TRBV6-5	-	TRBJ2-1	TGTGCCAGCGCGGAGGCAGCAGAGCAGTTCTTC	CASAEAAEQFF
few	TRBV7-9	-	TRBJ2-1	TGTGCCAGCAGCTTTGATTTGCCGAGCCATGAGCAGTTCTTC	CASSFDLPSHEQFF
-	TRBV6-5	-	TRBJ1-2	TGTGCCAGCAGACTTCGTACAGGTGGACATGGCTACACCTTC	CASRLRTGGHGYTF
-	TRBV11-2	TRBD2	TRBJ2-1	TGTGCCAGCAGCTTAGAGGGACTAGCGGTCCCCCGGGGTTACAATGAGCAGTTCTTC	CASSLEGLAVPRGYNEQFF
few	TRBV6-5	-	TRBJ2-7	TGTGCCAGCAGTTACTTCGGAGGAAGCGAGCAGTACTTC	CASSYFGGSEQYF
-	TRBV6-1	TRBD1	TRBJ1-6	TGTGCCAGCAGTGACGGACAGGGAGTACCCCTCCACTTT	CASSDGQGVPLHF
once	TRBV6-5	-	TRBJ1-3	TGTGCCAGCAGACCTACAGGGCGGGGAAACACCATATATTTT	CASRPTGRGNTIYF
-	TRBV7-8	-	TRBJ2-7	TGTGCCAGCAGCTTAGGTCTCGCAGGGATCTACGAGCAGTACTTC	CASSLGLAGIYEQYF
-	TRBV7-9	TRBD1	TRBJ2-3	TGTGCCAGCAGCTTTACAGGGGGAGCTAAAGATACGCAGTATTTT	CASSFTGGAKDTQYF
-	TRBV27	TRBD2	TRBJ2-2	TGTGCCAGCAGTAGGCTAGCGGTCGCCGCGAACACCGGGGAGCTGTTTTTT	CASSRLAVAANTGELFF
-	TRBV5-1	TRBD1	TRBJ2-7	TGCGCCAGCAGCCTGGGACAGGGTGGCGAGCAGTACTTC	CASSLGQGGEQYF
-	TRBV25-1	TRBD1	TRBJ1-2	TGTGCCAGCAGTATGGGACAGGGGGCAGGTGGCTACACCTTC	CASSMGQGAGGYTF
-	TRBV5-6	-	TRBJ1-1	TGTGCCAGCAGCGGGGGGGCCCCGGTGAGGACTGAAGCTTTCTTT	CASSGGAPVRTEAFF
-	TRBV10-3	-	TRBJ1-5	TGTGCCATCAGTCAAGGGGTCCACAATCAGCCCCAGCATTTT	CAISQGVHNQPQHF
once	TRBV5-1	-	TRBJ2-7	TGCGCCAGCAGCTTGACGGCAGGCAACTACGAGCAGTACTTC	CASSLTAGNYEQYF
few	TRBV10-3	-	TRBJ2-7	TGTGCCATCAGTGGGACAGCTGCCTACGAGCAGTACTTC	CAISGTAAYEQYF
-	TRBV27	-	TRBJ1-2	TGTGCCAGCAGTTTCTCTCGGACCGACCCCTTGGGGGGAATCAACTATGGCTACACCTTC	CASSFSRTDPLGGINYGYTF